This entry features one T cell receptor (beta chain) sequence. How the authors handled the data: Amplification of reference gene primers provided the estimated nucleated cell counts. Using immunoSEQ multiplex PCR, the repertoire was profiled, and TCRdb retains in-frame clones only, with some absent. Clone size and V and J calls were adopted from that table, with D and trimming inferred from the DNA. This table holds roughly 86,000 clones, about 86% found once. This entry comes from a study of blood T cell repertoires in COVID-19. About the study: The United States, Italy and Spain provided the acute and convalescent COVID-19 samples. The analysed material was cDNA or gDNA that came from T cells, B-cell-depleted T cells, or PBMCs.

The V and J ends lost 6 bases and 7 bases, in that order; junction bases with no gene match: 7. The germline gives CDR1 MNHEY, CDR2 SMNVEV (reference sequence). The CDR3 has 14 amino acids. Sequencing was done on a sample of peripheral blood. This chain uses TRBV27 with TRBJ1-2; 11 bases are a match to TRBD1. This sequence was found in a man aged 55-75 years with acute or convalescent COVID-19. DNA of the CDR3: TGTGCCAGCAGGGGGACAGGGGGTATGCGTGGCTACACCTTC. Translation gives CASRGTGGMRGYTF.